The 5 T cell receptor beta chains presented below share a single source sample, sequenced in a study of regulatory T cells in long-lasting Graves disease (dated by TCRdb to the early 2020s). Receptor libraries were prepared by multiplex PCR. For sequencing, an Illumina HiSeq 4000 was employed. To build TCR beta libraries, CDR3 regions were amplified by Arm-PCR using iRepertoire HTBI primers. TCRdb trimmed the raw reads at Q25, called clones with MiXCR and kept productive beta chains. Each CDR3 protein gets just one entry, which takes the most common genes and DNA from the rows behind it. The sample table lists 420,000 or so distinct CDR3 sequences, about a sixth of them with a count of one. Of the sample, less than 30% falls within the top ten clones. The time point label for this specimen denotes: newly diagnosed GD, antithyroid drugs for less than 3 months. For both TCR sequencing and RNA sequencing, RNA was extracted from PBMCs using TRIzol.

A further study also used this sample, focusing on T cells in Graves' hyperthyroidism and ophthalmopathy.

Sample: peripheral blood mononuclear cells (PBMCs), taken at new diagnosis, from a patient treated with antithyroid drugs. The receptors derive from a woman aged 18-30 years with Graves disease. Donor details come from another sample of the same person, matched by shared clones.

This clonotype was counted many times. The gene calls are TRBV5-1 and TRBJ2-1, with 12 bases lining up with TRBD1. Germline trimming cut 7 bases from V and 6 bases from J; bases unmatched to any gene: 8. The CDR3 is 15 amino acids. CDR1 and CDR2 from the germline V gene are SGHRS and YFSETQ. This chain's CDR3 is CASQAGTGGVNEQFF. The CDR3 DNA sequence: TGCGCCAGCCAAGCCGGGACAGGGGGCGTCAATGAGCAGTTCTTC.

The rearrangement uses TRBV6-2 or TRBV6-3 and TRBJ2-7; 9 nucleotides line up with TRBD1. J gave up 1 base and V 0 bases, and 10 bases lay outside the gene matches. The CDR3 consists of 18 residues. Germline V gene data show CDR1 as MNHEY and CDR2 as SVGEGT. The CDR3 loop is CASSYSAPGQGGSYEQYF. DNA of the CDR3: TGTGCCAGCAGTTACTCAGCCCCGGGACAGGGCGGATCCTACGAGCAGTACTTC.

The chain employs TRBV12-3 or TRBV12-4 and TRBJ2-7; 9 bases agree with TRBD2. This CDR3 comprises 14 residues. Trimming cost V 5 bases and J 5 bases; bases outside gene matches: 7. The CDR3 coding sequence is TGTGCCAGCAGTCTTAGCGGGAGTGCTGACGAGCAGTACTTC. Translation gives CASSLSGSADEQYF.

The chain carries TRBV6-5 and TRBJ2-3; TRBD2 matches 7 bases. The CDR3 contains 15 residues. The J segment lost 2 bases and the V segment lost 2 bases, leaving 4 bases of the junction unmatched. CDR1 is MNHEY, CDR2 SVGAGI, per germline. The CDR3 loop reads CASSYEGGPTDTQYF. In DNA, the CDR3 is TGTGCCAGCAGTTACGAGGGAGGGCCCACAGATACGCAGTATTTT.

V usage is TRBV6-1 and J usage is TRBJ1-2; D remains ambiguous. The CDR3 contains 13 residues. CDR1 and CDR2 (germline): MNHNS, SASEGT. V lost 10 bases to trimming and J lost 0 bases, with 12 bases between them. CDR3 bases: TGTGCCACCCGGGATAGCACTAACTATGGCTACACCTTC. It specifies CATRDSTNYGYTF.